This T cell receptor beta chain was captured by sequencing in a study of blood T cells in healthy people across ages. Study-wide findings and caveats: TCR beta diversity correlated strongly with naive T cell percentage.

The germline V gene encodes CDR1 MNHEY and CDR2 SVGEGT. The length of the CDR3 is 13 residues. V lost 3 bases to trimming and J lost 4 bases, with 7 bases between them. With regard to this clonotype: Its specificity is unknown.

They isolated at least 6 million PBMCs from each sample. A second PCR of roughly 6 to 12 cycles used a sample-barcoded 5' primer and a J-beta primer mix. Each cDNA was tagged by a template-switch adaptor containing 12 random nucleotides. TCRdb reanalysed the 5' RACE reads using MiXCR and keeps one entry per CDR3 protein. The table lists 700,000 to 950,000 distinct CDR3 sequences, roughly 44% of them singletons. The sample comprised blood. This clonotype was sampled from a woman aged 55 to 70 in good health. V and J are TRBV6-2 or TRBV6-3 and TRBJ1-5, with D uncertain. CDR3 nucleotide sequence: TGTGCCAGCAGTTATATGCAAAATCAGCCCCAGCATTTT. Translating it yields CASSYMQNQPQHF.